This TCR beta chain was captured in a study of beta chain features in type 1 diabetes. Findings and limits, study-wide: The study found moderately but significantly shorter TCRB CDR3s in all four CD4+ subsets of Type 1 diabetes patients. Within the patient group, naive, central memory and Treg TCRB repertoires appeared more similar to each other than within healthy donors.

The study reverse transcribed the entire isolated RNA, so it sequenced expressed TCRB transcripts. Clones were sequenced by immunoSEQ multiplex PCR, and TCRdb holds only the in-frame ones, with some missing. Of around 690,000 clones listed, roughly an eighth are singletons. Germline V lookup: CDR1 SGHTA, CDR2 FQGNSA. There are 13 residues in the CDR3. Trimming stripped 2 bases from V and 3 bases from J, with 7 bases between. Only a few counts were recorded for this clone. Its antigen is unknown. Naive, central memory, regulatory and stem cell-like memory cells within the CD4+ compartment were sorted using CD45RO/CCR7/CD25/CD127/CD95/CD27.

Sequencing was done on a sample of naive CD4+ T cells from blood. The chain links TRBV7-2 to TRBJ2-5; D gene ambiguous. This receptor was identified in a man aged 25 to 45 with type 1 diabetes. Here the CDR3 reads CASSLSTEETQYF. For the CDR3, the DNA is TGTGCCAGCAGCTTATCGACGGAAGAGACCCAGTACTTC.